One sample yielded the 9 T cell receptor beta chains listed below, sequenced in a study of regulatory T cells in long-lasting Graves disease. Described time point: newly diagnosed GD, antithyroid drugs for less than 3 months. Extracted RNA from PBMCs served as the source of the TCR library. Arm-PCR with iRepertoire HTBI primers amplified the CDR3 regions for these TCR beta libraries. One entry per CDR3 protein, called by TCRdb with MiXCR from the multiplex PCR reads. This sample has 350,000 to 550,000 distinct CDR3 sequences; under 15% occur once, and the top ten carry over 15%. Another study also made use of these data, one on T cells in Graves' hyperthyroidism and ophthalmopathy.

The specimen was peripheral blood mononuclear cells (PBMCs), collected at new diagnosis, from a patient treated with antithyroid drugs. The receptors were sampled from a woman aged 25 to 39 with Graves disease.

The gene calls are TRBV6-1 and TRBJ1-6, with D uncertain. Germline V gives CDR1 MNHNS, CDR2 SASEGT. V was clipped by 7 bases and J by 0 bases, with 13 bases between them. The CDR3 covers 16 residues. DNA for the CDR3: TGTGCCAGCAATCCAGCCCGGAGCTCCTATAATTCACCCCTCCACTTT. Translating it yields CASNPARSSYNSPLHF.

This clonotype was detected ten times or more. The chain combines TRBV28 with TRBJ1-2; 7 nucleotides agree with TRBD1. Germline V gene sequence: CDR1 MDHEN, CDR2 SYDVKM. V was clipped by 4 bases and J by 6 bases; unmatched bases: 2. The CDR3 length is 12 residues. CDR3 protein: CASSSTGDGYTF. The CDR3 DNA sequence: TGTGCCAGCAGTTCTACAGGGGATGGCTACACCTTC.

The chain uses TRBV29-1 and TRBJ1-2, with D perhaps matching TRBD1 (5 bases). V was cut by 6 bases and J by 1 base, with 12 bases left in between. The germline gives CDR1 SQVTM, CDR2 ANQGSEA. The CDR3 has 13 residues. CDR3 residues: CSVTAGNNYGYTF. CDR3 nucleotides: TGCAGCGTGACGGCAGGGAATAACTATGGCTACACCTTC.

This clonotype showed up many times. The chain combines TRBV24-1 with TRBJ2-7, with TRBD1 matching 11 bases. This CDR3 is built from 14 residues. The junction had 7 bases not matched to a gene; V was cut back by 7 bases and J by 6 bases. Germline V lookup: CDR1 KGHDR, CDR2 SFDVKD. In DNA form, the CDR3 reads TGTGCCACCAGCGCGGGACAGGGGGGTAGCGAGCAGTACTTC. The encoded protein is CATSAGQGGSEQYF.

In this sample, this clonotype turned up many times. CDR3 protein: CASSLVGSGYEQYF. The CDR3 coding sequence is TGTGCCAGCAGCTTAGTAGGAAGCGGTTACGAGCAGTACTTC. The V gene is TRBV7-8, the J gene TRBJ2-7; a weak D match, TRBD2 (5 bases). Trimming removed 1 base from V and 4 bases from J, with 11 bases in between. The CDR3 runs 14 residues. CDR1 and CDR2 (germline): SGHVS, FQNEAQ.

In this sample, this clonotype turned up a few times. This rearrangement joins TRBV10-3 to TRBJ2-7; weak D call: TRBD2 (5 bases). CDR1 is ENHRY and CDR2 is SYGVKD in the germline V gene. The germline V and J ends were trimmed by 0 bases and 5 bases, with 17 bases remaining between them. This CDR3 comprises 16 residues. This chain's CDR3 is CAISESRESLWNEQYF. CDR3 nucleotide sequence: TGTGCCATCAGTGAGTCGAGGGAGAGCCTCTGGAACGAGCAGTACTTC.

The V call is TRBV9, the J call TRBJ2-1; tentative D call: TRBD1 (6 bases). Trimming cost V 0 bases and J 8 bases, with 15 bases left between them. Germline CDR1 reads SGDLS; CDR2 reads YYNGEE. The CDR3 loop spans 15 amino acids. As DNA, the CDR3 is TGTGCCAGCAGCGTAGGGGCAGGGGAGTACGATGAGCAGTTCTTC. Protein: CASSVGAGEYDEQFF.

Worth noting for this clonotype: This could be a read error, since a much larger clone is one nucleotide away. The CDR3 is CAANPTGGASEAFF. The CDR3 DNA sequence: TGTGCCGCCAATCCGACAGGGGGCGCATCTGAAGCTTTCTTT. V gene TRBV15 combines with J gene TRBJ1-1; TRBD1 matches 10 bases. The CDR3 loop spans 14 amino acids. Germline V lookup: CDR1 LNHNV, CDR2 YYDKDF (reference sequence). V was clipped by 11 bases and J by 6 bases; unmatched bases: 12.

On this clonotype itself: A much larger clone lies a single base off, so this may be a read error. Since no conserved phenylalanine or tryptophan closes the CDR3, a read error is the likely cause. In nucleotides, the CDR3 is TGTGCCAGCAGCCCTGCGGGAGGTATGAACACTGAAGCTTTCCTT. It specifies CASSPAGGMNTEAFL. The chain has TRBV5-5 and TRBJ1-1; unclear D gene. Germline CDR1 reads SGHKS; CDR2 reads YYEKEE (reference sequence). Deletions cut 4 bases from V and 0 bases from J, with 13 bases between. The CDR3 loop spans 15 amino acids.